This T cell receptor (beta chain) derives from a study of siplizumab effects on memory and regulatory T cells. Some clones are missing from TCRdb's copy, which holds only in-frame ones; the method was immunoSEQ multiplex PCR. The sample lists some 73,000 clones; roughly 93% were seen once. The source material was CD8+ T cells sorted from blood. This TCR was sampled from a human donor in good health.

The CDR3 DNA reads TGCAGCGTTGCAGCGGGGGAATACAATGAGCAGTTCTTC. As protein: CSVAAGEYNEQFF. The chain links TRBV29-1 to TRBJ2-1; 8 nucleotides agree with TRBD2. This CDR3 comprises 13 residues. In germline, CDR1 is SQVTM, CDR2 ANQGSEA. V shed 4 bases, J shed 4 bases, and the junction held 3 bases outside the gene matches.